The 23 T cell receptor beta chains below all came from one sample that was sequenced in a study of neoadjuvant anti-PD-1 for oral cavity cancer. Profiling relied on immunoSEQ multiplex PCR, and the TCRdb table lists in-frame clones only, not all of them. The table shows fewer than 90,000 clones, with approximately 81% occurring only once. Regarding time point: after neoadjuvant nivolumab, at surgical resection. The sequenced sample was PBMCs, obtained after nivolumab (anti-PD-1) treatment. Source of these receptors: a person aged 35-79 years with oral cavity squamous cell carcinoma.

A few counts support this clone. The chain links TRBV13 to TRBJ2-1; D is possibly TRBD2 (6 bases). This CDR3 has 11 residues. The V end lost 8 bases, the J end lost 9 bases, and 11 bases lay between the germline ends. Germline CDR1 is PRHDT and CDR2 is FYEKMQ (reference sequence). The CDR3 DNA reads as TGTGCCAGCCGATCCGGGGGTGAGCAGTTCTTC. It translates to CASRSGGEQFF.

J is TRBJ1-2 and V is TRBV10-2, with no clear D. The CDR3 runs 13 residues. Between the trimmed V and J ends, which lost 3 bases and 4 bases, there was a span of 9 bases. Germline V lookup: CDR1 WSHSY, CDR2 SAAADI. CDR3 region: CASSENSFYGYTF. The CDR3 region has the DNA TGCGCCAGCAGTGAAAACAGCTTCTATGGCTACACCTTC.

The chain couples TRBV6-1 to TRBJ1-4; 8 bases align to TRBD1. With V trimmed by 4 bases and J by 4 bases, 5 bases remained unmatched. This CDR3 has 15 residues. Germline CDR1 and CDR2: MNHNS and SASEGT. CDR3 loop: CASSGGTGGNEKLFF. The CDR3 DNA reads TGTGCCAGCAGTGGCGGAACAGGGGGTAATGAAAAACTGTTTTTT.

The chain couples TRBV9 to TRBJ2-1; 9 bases map to TRBD2. Germline assignment: CDR1 SGDLS and CDR2 YYNGEE. The CDR3 is 15 amino acids. J lost 6 bases, V lost 4 bases, and 8 bases had no gene match. CDR3 in DNA: TGTGCCAGCAGCCCCGCCGGGACTAGCTTCAATGAGCAGTTCTTC. Translating gives CASSPAGTSFNEQFF.

The chain employs TRBV7-9 and TRBJ1-5; D is possibly TRBD1 (5 bases). Looked up from germline, CDR1 is SEHNR and CDR2 is FQNEAQ (reference sequence). Trimming took 4 bases from V and 3 from J, leaving 10 bases between them. CDR3 length: 14 amino acids. The CDR3 here is CASSSDSSNQPQHF. In DNA, the CDR3 is TGTGCCAGCAGCTCTGACAGCTCCAATCAGCCCCAGCATTTT.

This chain uses TRBV7-3 with TRBJ2-3; perhaps TRBD2 as D (5 bases). The V end lost 5 bases, the J end lost 3 bases, and 15 bases lay between the germline ends. The CDR3 spans 15 residues. Germline CDR1 SGHTA, CDR2 FQGTGA. This CDR3 is CASSPSEGRTDTQYF. The CDR3 DNA reads as TGTGCCAGCAGCCCCTCTGAGGGTCGGACAGATACGCAGTATTTT.

This clone was counted only a few times. CDR3 region: CASKLGGSSTDTQYF. The CDR3 coding sequence is TGCGCCAGCAAGTTAGGAGGGTCTAGCACAGATACGCAGTATTTT. This chain links TRBV5-1 with TRBJ2-3, with D tentatively TRBD2 (6 bases). Germline V gene sequence: CDR1 SGHRS, CDR2 YFSETQ. V was clipped by 6 bases and J by 0 bases, with 14 bases between them. The CDR3 consists of 15 residues. Combining the CDR3 with reference TRBV5-1 and TRBJ2-3 gives the whole variable domain KAGVTQTPRYLIKTRGQQVTLSCSPISGHRSVSWYQQTPGQGLQFLFEYFSETQRNKGNFPGRFSGRQFSNSRSEMNVSTLELGDSALYLCASKLGGSSTDTQYFGPGTRLTVL.

The chain carries TRBV30 and TRBJ2-7, with a weak D call TRBD1 (7 bases). CDR1 and CDR2 (germline): GTSNPN, SVGIG (reference sequence). Trimming stripped 5 bases from V and 2 bases from J, with 10 bases between. This CDR3 region has 12 residues. The CDR3 DNA reads TGTGCCTGGGGAGGGACAGCCTACGAGCAGTACTTC. This codes for CAWGGTAYEQYF.

The rearrangement uses TRBV19 and TRBJ1-3; D may be TRBD1 (5 bases). Germline assignment: CDR1 LNHDA and CDR2 SQIVND (reference sequence). The ends were cut back, 0 bases at V and 8 bases at J, with 17 bases in the middle. This CDR3 contains 16 residues. The CDR3 region is CASSIDRVELGDTIYF. CDR3 DNA: TGTGCCAGTAGTATAGATCGGGTTGAACTGGGGGACACCATATATTTT.

This clone came up once. The chain combines TRBV19 with TRBJ2-1; D unresolved. The V end was cut by 1 base, the J end by 7 bases, with 11 bases between. The germline V gene encodes CDR1 LNHDA and CDR2 SQIVND (reference sequence). The CDR3 has 14 residues. For the CDR3, the DNA is TGTGCCAGTAGTATAGGTGAGGTCTGGAATGAGCAGTTCTTC. Protein sequence: CASSIGEVWNEQFF.

The chain uses TRBV15 and TRBJ2-1; D unclear. From germline, CDR1 is LNHNV and CDR2 YYDKDF (reference sequence). This CDR3 is built from 15 residues. V was cut by 0 bases and J by 12 bases, with 18 bases left in between. The CDR3 here is CATSRDDDNTVGQFF. The CDR3 DNA sequence: TGTGCCACCAGCAGAGATGACGATAACACTGTTGGGCAGTTCTTC.

This chain links TRBV7-9 with TRBJ2-6; 7 nucleotides line up with TRBD1. The CDR3 totals 17 residues. J lost 0 bases, V lost 5 bases, and 7 bases had no gene match. Germline CDR1 is SEHNR and CDR2 is FQNEAQ (reference sequence). The CDR3 protein is CASSPGTVSSGANVLTF. CDR3 sequence (DNA): TGTGCCAGCAGCCCCGGGACAGTGAGCTCTGGGGCCAACGTCCTGACTTTC.

The J gene is TRBJ2-7, the V gene TRBV27; TRBD2 matches 10 bases. Germline CDR1 and CDR2: MNHEY and SMNVEV (reference sequence). The V gene end was trimmed by 3 bases and the J gene end by 0 bases; junction bases not matched to a gene: 5. The CDR3 has 16 amino acids. For the CDR3, the DNA is TGTGCCAGCAGTTTGATAGCGGGAGGCCCCTCCTACGAGCAGTACTTC. It is translated as CASSLIAGGPSYEQYF.

The J gene is TRBJ1-5, the V gene TRBV6-6; perhaps TRBD1 as D (6 bases). The CDR3 has 11 residues. The germline gives CDR1 MNHNY, CDR2 SVGAGI (reference sequence). V was clipped by 11 bases and J by 9 bases, with 14 bases between them. The CDR3: CARGGPGPQHF. DNA of the CDR3: TGTGCCCGGGGGGGGCCAGGGCCCCAGCATTTT.

This chain uses TRBV15 with TRBJ1-3; possibly TRBD1 for D (5 bases). The V end was cut by 0 bases, the J end by 0 bases, with 9 bases between. Germline loops: CDR1 LNHNV, CDR2 YYDKDF (reference sequence). There are 16 residues in the CDR3. Here the CDR3 reads CATSREDTSSGNTIYF. The CDR3, as DNA: TGTGCCACCAGCAGAGAGGACACCAGCTCTGGAAACACCATATATTTT.

This chain joins TRBV12-1 and TRBJ2-7; TRBD2, the table's D call, was not compared with the DNA. TRBV12-1 represents a pseudogene. The CDR3 is 16 residues long. For the CDR3, the DNA is TGTGCCAGCAGCTCCCCCCCGGTTGTTAGCGGCTACGAGCAGTACTTC. Its translation is CASSSPPVVSGYEQYF.

This rearrangement joins TRBV30 to TRBJ2-5, with 8 bases aligning to TRBD2. With V trimmed by 5 bases and J by 5 bases, 4 bases remained unmatched. The CDR3 sequence is 12 residues long. Germline V gives CDR1 GTSNPN, CDR2 SVGIG (reference sequence). In nucleotides, the CDR3 is TGTGCCTGGGGGGGACTAGTTGAGACCCAGTACTTC. Protein product: CAWGGLVETQYF.

The rearrangement links TRBV5-6 to TRBJ1-2; D might be TRBD1 (6 bases). CDR1 and CDR2 (germline): SGHDT, YYEEEE. Trimming took 5 bases from V and 0 from J, leaving 14 bases between them. This CDR3 region has 15 residues. The CDR3 nucleotides are TGTGCCAGCAGTTTGACAGGAGATACTAACTATGGCTACACCTTC. Translated: CASSLTGDTNYGYTF.

The chain carries TRBV27 and TRBJ2-3; perhaps TRBD2 as D (5 bases). The CDR3 length is 17 residues. Germline loops: CDR1 MNHEY, CDR2 SMNVEV (reference sequence). V was shortened by 0 bases and J by 6 bases, with 19 bases between the two germline ends. CDR3 DNA: TGTGCCAGCAGTTTATCGATTTGGACTGGGCCCGGGGATACGCAGTATTTT. Its protein product is CASSLSIWTGPGDTQYF.

The table lists this clone with a count of one. The chain combines TRBV21-1 with TRBJ1-4. TRBV21-1 is classified as a pseudogene. The CDR3 extends over 18 amino acids. CDR3 nucleotide sequence: TGTGCCAGCAGCAATCTAGGAGCGGACATCGCAACTAATGAAAAACTGTTTTTT. Protein product: CASSNLGADIATNEKLFF.

J is TRBJ2-2 and V is TRBV30; D uncertain. CDR1 GTSNPN and CDR2 SVGIG come from the germline V gene (reference sequence). The CDR3 sequence is 14 residues long. Trimming took 3 bases from V and 0 from J, leaving 8 bases between them. CDR3 sequence reads: CAWRQFSNTGELFF. The CDR3 nucleotides read TGTGCCTGGAGACAATTTTCGAACACCGGGGAGCTGTTTTTT.

This clone was counted once. The gene calls are TRBV11-2 and TRBJ1-1; D unclear. V dropped 5 bases and J dropped 0 bases, with 13 bases sitting between them. CDR1 SGHAT and CDR2 FQNNGV come from the germline V gene. The CDR3 runs 15 residues. CDR3 sequence reads: CASSQAVRVNTEAFF. The CDR3 DNA follows: TGTGCCAGCAGCCAAGCGGTCAGAGTGAACACTGAAGCTTTCTTT.

This chain connects TRBV5-6 to TRBJ2-7; D unclear. Germline V gives CDR1 SGHDT, CDR2 YYEEEE. Trimming cost V 1 base and J 0 bases, with 11 bases left between them. This CDR3 contains 15 residues. The CDR3 nucleotides read TGTGCCAGCAGCTTGTGGCGGCCAAGCTCCTACGAGCAGTACTTC. Encoded protein: CASSLWRPSSYEQYF.